This TCR beta chain was recovered during a study of OX40 agonist ivuxolimab in advanced cancers. The wider study: The diagnoses of dose-escalation patients were hepatocellular carcinoma, melanoma, renal cell or head and neck cancer. At approximately 83% male, the cohort had a mean age of around 56 years, ranging from about 20 to 80.

The data were produced by immunoSEQ multiplex PCR, yet TCRdb's version contains in-frame clones alone and is incomplete. This table holds tens of thousands of clones, about 86% found once. As concerns this clone: The antigen is undetermined.

Findings and limits, study-wide: More expanded clones were seen, on average, in CD8+ T cells than in CD4+.

Per germline, CDR1 SEHNR and CDR2 FQNEAQ (reference sequence). The CDR3 has 18 amino acids. Trimming removed 3 bases at V and 3 bases at J, with 22 bases between. J is TRBJ2-3 and V is TRBV7-9, with a possible D match to TRBD1 (6 bases). Sequenced material: CD4+ or CD8+ T cells sorted from blood, taken in a trial of the OX40 agonist ivuxolimab. The clonotype was recovered from an adult with an advanced solid tumor such as melanoma, head and neck, liver or kidney cancer. The CDR3 loop reads CASSFVQPAGALTDTQYF. CDR3 coding DNA: TGTGCCAGCAGCTTTGTGCAACCAGCAGGGGCTCTAACAGATACGCAGTATTTT.